Listed below are T cell receptor beta chains from one sample, sequenced in a study of beta chain features in type 1 diabetes. TCRdb keeps only in-frame clones here, not all; method: immunoSEQ multiplex PCR. The table records fewer than 650,000 clones, 15% to 18% of them present only once. The sample taken for sequencing was naive CD4+ T cells from blood. The receptors originated from a man younger than 30 in good health. Both conserved end residues are part of each CDR3. D genes are given only for firm matches. Expanded clones get a size class; other rows say once, few or many, or leave the size out.

V gene: TRBV28; D gene: TRBD2; J gene: TRBJ2-7; clone size: few; CDR3 protein: CASSLSRAGAYEQYF; CDR3 DNA: TGTGCCAGCAGTTTATCTCGAGCGGGGGCCTACGAGCAGTACTTC
V gene: TRBV5-5; D gene: NA; J gene: TRBJ2-5; clone size: NA; CDR3 protein: CASSLIAGQETQYF; CDR3 DNA: TGTGCCAGCAGCTTGATAGCAGGGCAAGAGACCCAGTACTTC
V gene: TRBV5-6; D gene: TRBD2; J gene: TRBJ2-6; clone size: few; CDR3 protein: CASSLEVLRGSSGANVLTF; CDR3 DNA: TGTGCCAGCAGCTTGGAAGTTCTGCGGGGGTCCTCTGGGGCCAACGTCCTGACTTTC
V gene: TRBV5-1; D gene: TRBD2; J gene: TRBJ2-5; clone size: few; CDR3 protein: CASSSAGGPGETQYF; CDR3 DNA: TGCGCCAGCAGCTCAGCGGGAGGGCCGGGAGAGACCCAGTACTTC
V gene: TRBV21-1; D gene: NA; J gene: TRBJ1-5; clone size: NA; CDR3 protein: CASSKDNEETGDVNQPQHF; CDR3 DNA: TGTGCCAGCAGCAAAGACAATGAAGAAACAGGGGATGTCAATCAGCCCCAGCATTTT
V gene: TRBV18; D gene: TRBD2; J gene: TRBJ2-1; clone size: NA; CDR3 protein: CASSPRGASGSSYNEQFF; CDR3 DNA: TGTGCCAGCTCACCACGAGGGGCTAGCGGGAGCTCCTACAATGAGCAGTTCTTC
V gene: TRBV7-3; D gene: NA; J gene: TRBJ1-1; clone size: few; CDR3 protein: CASSLQENTEAFF; CDR3 DNA: TGTGCCAGCAGCTTGCAAGAGAACACTGAAGCTTTCTTT
V gene: TRBV4-3; D gene: NA; J gene: TRBJ2-1; clone size: few; CDR3 protein: CASSQDGTSHEQFF; CDR3 DNA: TGCGCCAGCAGCCAAGACGGAACTTCGCATGAGCAGTTCTTC
V gene: TRBV9; D gene: NA; J gene: TRBJ1-6; clone size: few; CDR3 protein: CASSPDRGSYNSPLHF; CDR3 DNA: TGTGCCAGCAGCCCGGACAGAGGCTCCTATAATTCACCCCTCCACTTT
V gene: TRBV7-9; D gene: NA; J gene: TRBJ1-4; clone size: NA; CDR3 protein: CASSLGTTGEKLFF; CDR3 DNA: TGTGCCAGCAGCTTAGGGACAACGGGGGAAAAACTGTTTTTT